Below are 21 T cell receptor beta chains sequenced from a single sample in a study of cytomegalovirus exposure and HLA in healthy donors. Primers included in the PCR were 60 Vbeta and 13 Jbeta primers. The data were produced by immunoSEQ multiplex PCR, yet TCRdb's version contains in-frame clones alone and is incomplete. The sample has some 120,000 clones, 73% seen once; the top ten hold approximately 4.8%. Sequencing was performed on PBMCs. These receptors were taken from a man between 60 and 70 years old in good health and CMV-seropositive.

V gene TRBV18 combines with J gene TRBJ2-7, with D possibly TRBD1 on 5 matching bases. CDR3 length equals 14 residues. CDR1 and CDR2 (germline): KGHSH, LQKENI. Deletions cut 2 bases from V and 6 bases from J, with 14 bases between. The CDR3 sequence: CASSPRPGPLEQYF. CDR3 nucleotide sequence: TGTGCCAGCTCACCAAGGCCAGGGCCCCTCGAGCAGTACTTC.

This clone occurred a few times. The J gene is TRBJ1-2, the V gene TRBV7-4, with TRBD1 as a possible D gene (5 bases). The V end lost 8 bases, the J end lost 4 bases, and 14 bases lay between the germline ends. Germline CDR1 SGHVT, CDR2 SQSDAQ. This CDR3 contains 13 residues. CDR3 DNA sequence: TGTGCCAGCCGGACAAGGCCGCTCTATGGCTACACCTTC. This translates into CASRTRPLYGYTF.

The rearrangement links TRBV4-2 to TRBJ2-2; tentatively, D is TRBD2 (6 bases). V lost 11 bases and J 6 bases, leaving 19 bases between the germline ends. Germline CDR1 reads LGHNA; CDR2 reads YNFKEQ. This CDR3 has 14 amino acids. The CDR3 region is CAGRTSRGSGELFF. The CDR3 DNA reads TGTGCCGGAAGAACTAGCCGGGGCTCCGGGGAGCTGTTTTTT.

This chain connects TRBV6-1 to TRBJ1-1; possible D gene TRBD1, 5 bases. Trimming stripped 6 bases from V and 1 base from J, with 15 bases between. The germline V gene has CDR1 MNHNS and CDR2 SASEGT. The CDR3 runs 15 residues. The CDR3 reads CASRTRLTGNTEAFF. The DNA of the CDR3 is TGTGCCAGCAGGACCCGCCTTACAGGGAACACTGAAGCTTTCTTT.

This clone has a single count. CDR3 protein: CASSSHDEGYYGYTF. The CDR3 DNA sequence: TGTGCCAGCAGTTCCCACGACGAGGGCTACTATGGCTACACCTTC. J is TRBJ1-2 and V is TRBV6-5, with D unclear. CDR1 is MNHEY, CDR2 SVGAGI, per germline. The CDR3 is made up of 15 amino acids. Trimming stripped 4 bases from V and 3 bases from J, with 15 bases between.

The V gene is TRBV11-2, the J gene TRBJ2-1; a weak D match, TRBD2 (5 bases). From germline, CDR1 is SGHAT and CDR2 FQNNGV. Trimming removed 0 bases from V and 4 bases from J, with 7 bases in between. CDR3 length: 14 amino acids. The CDR3 DNA reads TGTGCCAGCAGCTTAGACGGGGATTACAATGAGCAGTTCTTC. Amino acid sequence: CASSLDGDYNEQFF.

The CDR3 sequence: CASIGQGHYEQYF. In DNA form, the CDR3 reads TGTGCCAGCATAGGGCAGGGTCACTACGAGCAGTACTTC. The J gene is TRBJ2-7, the V gene TRBV6-1; D perhaps matches TRBD1 (5 bases). This CDR3 spans 13 amino acids. CDR1 is MNHNS and CDR2 is SASEGT in the germline V gene. The ends were cut back, 7 bases at V and 3 bases at J, with 13 bases in the middle.

The chain recombines TRBV19 with TRBJ1-3; TRBD1 might be the D (5 bases). CDR1 and CDR2 from the germline V gene are LNHDA and SQIVND (reference sequence). Trimming left V 6 bases short and J 0 bases short, with 9 bases between. The CDR3 has 14 residues. The CDR3 here is CASSRQSSGNTIYF. In nucleotides, the CDR3 is TGTGCCAGTAGCCGACAGAGCTCTGGAAACACCATATATTTT. The complete variable domain, with remaining parts taken from reference TRBV19 and TRBJ1-3, reads DGGITQSPKYLFRKEGQNVTLSCEQNLNHDAMYWYRQDPGQGLRLIYYSQIVNDFQKGDIAEGYSVSREKKESFPLTVTSAQKNPTAFYLCASSRQSSGNTIYFGEGSWLTVV.

This clone was picked up a small number of times. The chain employs TRBV12-1 and TRBJ2-2; TRBD1 is the table's D call, not checked against the DNA. TRBV12-1 is marked as a pseudogene. This CDR3 region has 15 residues. CDR3 amino acids: CASSWVQRTAGELFF. The CDR3 DNA follows: TGTGCCAGCTCCTGGGTACAGAGAACGGCCGGGGAGCTGTTTTTT.

The chain joins TRBV11-2 to TRBJ1-1; 9 bases map to TRBD1. This CDR3 contains 17 residues. J lost 1 base, V lost 6 bases, and 12 bases had no gene match. Germline assignment: CDR1 SGHAT and CDR2 FQNNGV. CDR3 nucleotides: TGTGCCAGCAGACTATACGGGACAGGGTCGCAGAACACTGAAGCTTTCTTT. Amino acid sequence: CASRLYGTGSQNTEAFF.

The rearrangement uses TRBV27 and TRBJ2-1; a possible D gene is TRBD1 (6 bases). CDR1 and CDR2 (germline): MNHEY, SMNVEV (reference sequence). This CDR3 is built from 13 residues. V was shortened by 3 bases and J by 6 bases, with 9 bases between the two germline ends. This CDR3 is CASSFGRGNEQFF. The DNA for the CDR3 is TGTGCCAGCAGTTTTGGCAGGGGCAATGAGCAGTTCTTC.

The genes are TRBV2 and TRBJ2-3; the D is unclear. Germline V gives CDR1 SNHLY, CDR2 FYNNEI. The CDR3 has 14 residues. The ends were cut back, 7 bases at V and 4 bases at J, with 15 bases in the middle. In DNA, the CDR3 is TGTGCCAGCAAATCTATCTCCGCGGCAGATACGCAGTATTTT. Protein product: CASKSISAADTQYF.

V is TRBV2 and J is TRBJ2-1; TRBD2 aligns across 10 bases. Looked up from germline, CDR1 is SNHLY and CDR2 is FYNNEI. V was clipped by 3 bases and J by 3 bases; unmatched bases: 2. The CDR3 totals 15 residues. This chain's CDR3 is CASSDLAGGYNEQFF. In DNA form, the CDR3 reads TGTGCCAGCAGTGACTTAGCGGGGGGCTACAATGAGCAGTTCTTC.

This chain joins TRBV11-2 and TRBJ2-5, with 7 bases aligning to TRBD2. CDR3 size: 15 residues. Unmatched junction bases numbered 12, after V lost 5 bases and J lost 6 bases. Looked up from germline, CDR1 is SGHAT and CDR2 is FQNNGV. CDR3 region: CASSPLAADGKTQYF. CDR3 nucleotide sequence: TGTGCCAGCAGCCCCCTAGCGGCCGATGGGAAGACCCAGTACTTC.

V and J are TRBV6-5 and TRBJ1-1; D might be TRBD1 (6 bases). CDR3 length equals 15 residues. The germline CDR1 and CDR2 sequences are MNHEY and SVGAGI. V was trimmed by 5 bases and J by 1 base, leaving 14 bases between them. CDR3 sequence reads: CASSATGKGNTEAFF. CDR3 in DNA: TGTGCCAGCAGTGCCACAGGGAAGGGGAACACTGAAGCTTTCTTT.

This sequence joins TRBV7-8 and TRBJ1-6, with D possibly TRBD1 on 6 matching bases. Trimming removed 1 base from V and 5 bases from J, with 6 bases in between. The germline V gene encodes CDR1 SGHVS and CDR2 FQNEAQ. CDR3 length: 14 amino acids. This chain's CDR3 is CASSLEGDNSPLHF. As DNA, the CDR3 is TGTGCCAGCAGCTTAGAGGGGGATAATTCACCCCTCCACTTT.

The rearrangement links TRBV28 to TRBJ1-5; 7 bases match TRBD1. CDR1 is MDHEN and CDR2 is SYDVKM in the germline V gene. The junction had 21 bases not matched to a gene; V was cut back by 6 bases and J by 7 bases. The CDR3 length is 18 residues. The CDR3 region has the DNA TGTGCCAGCAGCCACAGCCCACAGGGGCGGGGGGCTTTCCAGCCCCAGCATTTT. Protein: CASSHSPQGRGAFQPQHF.

The genes are TRBV5-1 and TRBJ2-5, with 7 bases matching TRBD1. Gene TRBJ2-7 matches the end of the DNA better, so the J call may be wrong. Germline V gene lookup returns CDR1 SGHRS and CDR2 YFSETQ. This CDR3 is 16 amino acids long. CDR3 nucleotide sequence: TGCGCCAGCAGAGCCCAAACGGTAGGGGGCGGAGACGAGCAGTACTTC. It yields the protein CASRAQTVGGGDEQYF.

This clone appeared a few times. The chain combines TRBV7-9 with TRBJ1-4; D gene ambiguous. The germline CDR1 and CDR2 sequences are SEHNR and FQNEAQ (reference sequence). This CDR3 contains 15 residues. V lost 4 bases and J lost 3, with 12 bases in between. This chain's CDR3 is CASSSPGSANEKLFF. The CDR3 coding sequence is TGTGCCAGCAGCTCCCCGGGTTCCGCTAATGAAAAACTGTTTTTT.

The chain combines TRBV27 with TRBJ1-4; 7 bases are shared with TRBD1. V lost 5 bases and J lost 11; bases outside the gene matches: 5. From germline, CDR1 is MNHEY and CDR2 SMNVEV (reference sequence). The CDR3 sequence is 12 residues long. The CDR3 region is CASSRQGGKLFF. The CDR3 coding sequence is TGTGCCAGCAGTAGACAGGGTGGCAAACTGTTTTTT.

This chain joins TRBV7-8 and TRBJ1-6; D is uncertain. Germline V CDR1 and CDR2: SGHVS, FQNEAQ. CDR3 length equals 14 residues. Trimming stripped 6 bases from V and 10 bases from J, with 16 bases between. CDR3 region: CASSLLRFISPLHF. The CDR3 DNA is TGTGCCAGCAGTCTACTGAGATTTATCTCACCCCTCCACTTT.